This passage covers 23 T cell receptor beta chains from one sample sequenced in a study of blood T cell repertoires in COVID-19. The protocol was immunoSEQ multiplex PCR, while the TCRdb copy is restricted to in-frame clones and leaves out a portion. There are 300,000 to 400,000 clones in the sample; approximately 88% occur only once, and under 2% lies in the top ten. The specimen sequenced was peripheral blood. These receptors were collected from a woman aged 25 to 39 with COVID-19, enrolled during active disease.

The gene calls are TRBV6-6 and TRBJ2-5; possible D gene TRBD1, 7 bases. Germline lookup yields CDR1 MNHNY and CDR2 SVGAGI (reference sequence). The CDR3 loop spans 13 amino acids. V was cut by 10 bases and J by 9 bases, with 21 bases left in between. The chain's CDR3 is CATKTGLPGAQYF. CDR3 sequence (DNA): TGTGCCACCAAGACAGGGCTCCCGGGGGCCCAGTACTTC.

The V gene is TRBV11-3, the J gene TRBJ1-1; 8 nucleotides agree with TRBD1. The V gene end was trimmed by 5 bases and the J gene end by 7 bases; junction bases not matched to a gene: 6. The CDR3 has 13 residues. Germline V lookup: CDR1 SGHNT, CDR2 YENEEA. This CDR3 reads CASSGGQGGEAFF. The CDR3 region has the DNA TGTGCCAGCAGCGGCGGACAGGGCGGTGAAGCTTTCTTT.

The chain is built from TRBV5-5 and TRBJ2-1, with 13 bases matching TRBD2. Germline V gene sequence: CDR1 SGHKS, CDR2 YYEKEE (reference sequence). This CDR3 has 16 amino acids. The V gene end was trimmed by 2 bases and the J gene end by 7 bases; junction bases not matched to a gene: 6. CDR3 sequence reads: CASSFTSGGALNEQFF. The CDR3 nucleotides read TGTGCCAGCAGCTTCACTAGCGGGGGGGCCTTGAATGAGCAGTTCTTC.

V is TRBV9 and J is TRBJ2-2, with D perhaps TRBD2 (5 bases). Germline CDR1 SGDLS, CDR2 YYNGEE. V lost 0 bases and J 3 bases, leaving 12 bases between the germline ends. The CDR3 covers 16 residues. The CDR3 DNA is TGTGCCAGCAGCGTAGAGGCGTCTAGCCACACCGGGGAGCTGTTTTTT. Residues: CASSVEASSHTGELFF.

The CDR3 sequence: CARAGLAYEQYF. The CDR3 DNA reads TGTGCCAGAGCGGGACTAGCCTACGAGCAGTACTTC. This chain joins TRBV5-3 and TRBJ2-7; 8 nucleotides align to TRBD2. TRBV5-3 is known as an ORF, though its function is uncertain. This CDR3 is built from 12 residues. V dropped 7 bases and J dropped 2; count of bases not matched to a gene: 2.

CDR3 amino acids: CASSLEQGGNEQFF. The CDR3 bases are TGTGCCAGCAGCTTGGAACAGGGGGGGAATGAGCAGTTCTTC. The chain couples TRBV5-4 to TRBJ2-1, with TRBD1 as a possible D gene (8 bases). The CDR3 is made up of 14 amino acids. The germline V gene has CDR1 SGHNT and CDR2 YYREEE (reference sequence). V lost 0 bases, J lost 7 bases, and 11 bases lay in between.

This clone was observed once. The rearrangement uses TRBV5-1 and TRBJ2-7, with 14 nucleotides matching TRBD2. Per germline, CDR1 SGHRS and CDR2 YFSETQ. This CDR3 contains 17 residues. With V trimmed by 4 bases and J by 5 bases, 11 bases remained unmatched. DNA for the CDR3: TGCGCCAGCAGCCCGGGACTAGCGGGGGATATGCTAGACGAGCAGTACGTC. This translates into CASSPGLAGDMLDEQYV.

This chain connects TRBV19 to TRBJ2-7, with TRBD1 matching over 7 bases. V shed 8 bases and J 4 bases; nucleotides not matched to a gene: 11. Germline assignment: CDR1 LNHDA and CDR2 SQIVND (reference sequence). The CDR3 has 14 amino acids. CDR3 DNA sequence: TGTGCCAGTTCACCGGTGACAGGGTCGTACGAGCAGTACTTC. Translating gives CASSPVTGSYEQYF.

V usage is TRBV11-2 and J usage is TRBJ1-1; no clear D. Germline CDR1 is SGHAT and CDR2 is FQNNGV. Trimming removed 2 bases at V and 5 bases at J, with 9 bases between. The CDR3 runs 13 residues. The CDR3 sequence is CASSLTARTEAFF. DNA for the CDR3: TGTGCCAGCAGCTTAACGGCGAGGACTGAAGCTTTCTTT.

This chain links TRBV15 with TRBJ1-6; tentatively, D is TRBD1 (6 bases). CDR3 length equals 13 residues. CDR1 LNHNV and CDR2 YYDKDF come from the germline V gene (reference sequence). V lost 6 bases and J 7 bases, leaving 10 bases between the germline ends. In nucleotides, the CDR3 is TGTGCCACCAGGGGGGACATCAATTCACCCCTCCACTTT. It specifies CATRGDINSPLHF.

This clone ranks as medium-sized (0.01 to 0.1%). This sequence joins TRBV20-1 and TRBJ1-3, with D unresolved. CDR1 DFQATT and CDR2 SNEGSKA come from the germline V gene (reference sequence). V gave up 5 bases and J gave up 0 bases, with 2 bases separating them. CDR3 length: 11 residues. This CDR3 reads CSALSGNTIYF. CDR3 nucleotides: TGCAGTGCTCTCTCTGGAAACACCATATATTTT.

This clone was seen a single time. The chain combines TRBV11-2 with TRBJ1-1; perhaps TRBD1 as D (6 bases). Trimming took 0 bases from V and 6 from J, leaving 11 bases between them. CDR3 length equals 14 residues. CDR1 is SGHAT, CDR2 FQNNGV, per germline. The CDR3 DNA follows: TGTGCCAGCAGCTTAGATAGGGGGAGTGCTGAAGCTTTCTTT. As protein: CASSLDRGSAEAFF.

V gene TRBV9 combines with J gene TRBJ1-2; D is uncertain. Germline lookup yields CDR1 SGDLS and CDR2 YYNGEE. Trimming stripped 0 bases from V and 10 bases from J, with 7 bases between. This CDR3 spans 11 amino acids. The CDR3 nucleotides are TGTGCCAGCAGCGTAGGAGGTGTCTACACCTTC. It translates to CASSVGGVYTF.

In nucleotides, the CDR3 is TGTGCCAGCAGCTTAATGGCGGCGAACACTGAAGCTTTCTTT. Translating it yields CASSLMAANTEAFF. The chain carries TRBV7-9 and TRBJ1-1; unclear D gene. Germline CDR1 is SEHNR and CDR2 is FQNEAQ (reference sequence). The CDR3 consists of 14 residues. V was cut by 2 bases and J by 1 base, with 8 bases left in between. Full variable domain (missing parts from reference TRBV7-9 and TRBJ1-1): DTGVSQNPRHKITKRGQNVTFRCDPISEHNRLYWYRQTLGQGPEFLTYFQNEAQLEKSRLLSDRFSAERPKGSFSTLEIQRTEQGDSAMYLCASSLMAANTEAFFGQGTRLTVV.

This clone was counted a single time. The DNA of the CDR3 is TGTGCCAGTAGAATTTTGGGGACAGGGCATAGCAATCAGCCCCAGCATTTT. Protein product: CASRILGTGHSNQPQHF. This sequence joins TRBV19 and TRBJ1-5; 9 bases are shared with TRBD1. Trimming took 6 bases from V and 0 from J; bases not matched to a gene: 9. Germline CDR1 is LNHDA and CDR2 is SQIVND (reference sequence). The CDR3 runs to 17 residues. Full variable domain (rest looked up from reference TRBV19 and TRBJ1-5): DGGITQSPKYLFRKEGQNVTLSCEQNLNHDAMYWYRQDPGQGLRLIYYSQIVNDFQKGDIAEGYSVSREKKESFPLTVTSAQKNPTAFYLCASRILGTGHSNQPQHFGDGTRLSIL.

The V and J genes are TRBV29-1 and TRBJ1-5; TRBD1 aligns across 9 bases. The trim removed 8 bases at V and 7 bases at J, leaving 12 bases unmatched. The CDR3 loop spans 14 amino acids. Looked up from germline, CDR1 is SQVTM and CDR2 is ANQGSEA. The CDR3 nucleotides are TGCAGCTTACAGGGGGCTGAAGTAGCACAGCCCCAGCATTTT. It is translated as CSLQGAEVAQPQHF.

This sequence joins TRBV6-2 or TRBV6-3 and TRBJ1-5, with 8 positions matching TRBD1. The germline gives CDR1 MNHEY, CDR2 SVGEGT. The CDR3 sequence is 16 residues long. The J segment lost 0 bases and the V segment lost 6 bases, leaving 7 bases of the junction unmatched. Written as DNA, the CDR3 is TGTGCCAGCAGCCGGACAGGGCTAAATAGCAATCAGCCCCAGCATTTT. It yields the protein CASSRTGLNSNQPQHF.

A remark on this clone: This specimen includes other DNA sequences encoding the same CDR3. The chain is built from TRBV5-1 and TRBJ1-2; D not certain. CDR3 length: 14 amino acids. V lost 0 bases, J lost 2 bases, and 8 bases lay in between. Germline lookup yields CDR1 SGHRS and CDR2 YFSETQ. The CDR3 DNA reads as TGCGCCAGCAGCTTGGTTGGGGAGAACTATGGCTACACCTTC. This gives the protein CASSLVGENYGYTF.

This clone was observed many times. The V call is TRBV27, the J call TRBJ2-1, with unresolved D. This CDR3 has 15 residues. Per germline, CDR1 MNHEY and CDR2 SMNVEV (reference sequence). V lost 2 bases and J lost 6, with 14 bases in between. CDR3 protein: CASSLSLGSVNEQFF. The CDR3 coding sequence is TGTGCCAGCAGTTTAAGTCTAGGATCGGTCAATGAGCAGTTCTTC.

This chain links TRBV5-6 with TRBJ2-7; D possibly corresponds to TRBD2 (5 bases). Germline V CDR1 and CDR2: SGHDT, YYEEEE. The ends were cut back, 5 bases at V and 1 base at J, with 10 bases in the middle. The CDR3 runs 13 residues. The DNA of the CDR3 is TGTGCCAGCAGGACCGGCGGGTCCTACGAGCAGTACTTC. Its protein product is CASRTGGSYEQYF.

This clone was seen only once. The genes are TRBV4-1 and TRBJ2-5; D ambiguous. The CDR3 consists of 13 residues. The germline CDR1 and CDR2 sequences are MGHRA and YSYEKL. V was shortened by 6 bases and J by 3 bases, with 11 bases between the two germline ends. CDR3 DNA: TGCGCCAGCAGTCGTCCACGGGAAGAGACCCAGTACTTC. Translation: CASSRPREETQYF.

The chain joins TRBV18 to TRBJ1-4, with a tentative D call TRBD1 (6 bases). Germline V CDR1 and CDR2: KGHSH, LQKENI. This CDR3 spans 15 amino acids. Trimming removed 2 bases from V and 2 bases from J, with 9 bases in between. CDR3 in DNA: TGTGCCAGCTCACCATTGACAGGCACTAATGAAAAACTGTTTTTT. It specifies CASSPLTGTNEKLFF.

The V gene is TRBV9, the J gene TRBJ2-5, with a tentative D call TRBD1 (6 bases). This CDR3 has 14 residues. The germline V gene has CDR1 SGDLS and CDR2 YYNGEE. The V gene lost 0 bases and the J gene lost 1 base, with 7 bases spanning the gap. In nucleotides, the CDR3 is TGTGCCAGCAGCGTAGCACAGGGCCAAGAGACCCAGTACTTC. Translating gives CASSVAQGQETQYF.